This TCR beta chain was sequenced for a study of cytomegalovirus exposure and HLA in healthy donors. As for the study in general: In a later analysis, the roughly 130 validation repertoires were reported to have used the same platform as the approximately 700 first-cohort repertoires.

Some clones are missing from TCRdb's copy, which holds only in-frame ones; the method was immunoSEQ multiplex PCR. Of 50,000 to 65,000 clones listed, 95% are singletons. Findings and limits, study-wide: Cytomegalovirus-associated TCR beta chains were listed, numbering roughly 150. High specificity and sensitivity for cytomegalovirus status were reported for the classifier.

While the first cohort had about 610 subjects, the donors belonged to the separate validation cohort of over a hundred subjects. The V end was cut by 6 bases, the J end by 5 bases, with 10 bases between. The CDR3 loop spans 12 amino acids. Germline CDR1 MNHEY, CDR2 SMNVEV (reference sequence). About this clone: Its antigen is undetermined.

V and J are TRBV27 and TRBJ1-1; D unclear. This clonotype originated in a woman in her late teens or twenties in good health and CMV-seropositive. The sample was PBMCs. CDR3 sequence (DNA): TGTGCCAGCAGGGGAGGTGGGACTGAAGCTTTCTTT. Protein: CASRGGGTEAFF.